This passage covers 5 T cell receptor beta chains from one sample sequenced in a study of blood T cell repertoires in COVID-19. Assay used: immunoSEQ multiplex PCR; TCRdb lists only in-frame clones, some missing. In the table there are 220,000 or so clones, 82% of which are singletons. The sequenced sample consisted of peripheral blood. The source of these receptors is an elderly woman with acute or convalescent COVID-19.

In this sample, this clone turned up a few times. This rearrangement joins TRBV30 to TRBJ1-6; the D is unclear. Deletions cut 0 bases from V and 0 bases from J, with 9 bases between. The CDR3 has 16 residues. CDR1 and CDR2 from the germline V gene are GTSNPN and SVGIG (reference sequence). CDR3 amino acids: CAWSVATSSYNSPLHF. As DNA, the CDR3 is TGTGCCTGGAGTGTAGCCACGAGCTCCTATAATTCACCCCTCCACTTT.

In regard to this clone: The sample holds other DNA sequences that translate to the same CDR3. This chain joins TRBV5-4 and TRBJ2-2; a weak D match, TRBD1 (5 bases). Germline lookup yields CDR1 SGHNT and CDR2 YYREEE (reference sequence). The CDR3 length is 15 residues. Trimming removed 1 base at V and 0 bases at J, with 7 bases between. The chain's CDR3 is CASSLKGANTGELFF. CDR3 sequence (DNA): TGTGCCAGCAGCTTGAAAGGGGCGAACACCGGGGAGCTGTTTTTT.

This clone appeared a single time. This rearrangement joins TRBV5-6 to TRBJ2-7, with D tentatively TRBD1 (5 bases). The CDR3 consists of 15 residues. The germline V gene encodes CDR1 SGHDT and CDR2 YYEEEE. V dropped 2 bases and J dropped 0 bases, with 12 bases sitting between them. The CDR3 loop is CASSFGRASSYEQYF. CDR3 sequence (DNA): TGTGCCAGCAGCTTCGGCAGGGCGTCCTCCTACGAGCAGTACTTC.

The chain couples TRBV22-1 to TRBJ1-1; TRBD1, the D gene given by the table, was not confirmed from the DNA. TRBV22-1 is a pseudogene segment. The CDR3 is 14 residues long. The CDR3 region has the DNA TGTCCTGGGAGCACCCAGACAGGGGGTACTGAAGCTTTCTTT. Translation: CPGSTQTGGTEAFF.

This sequence joins TRBV7-3 and TRBJ1-1; no clear D gene. V lost 5 bases and J lost 0, with 7 bases in between. The CDR3 spans 13 residues. The V gene's germline CDR1 is SGHTA and CDR2 FQGTGA. The CDR3 loop is CASSITMNTEAFF. The CDR3 DNA sequence: TGTGCCAGCAGCATCACTATGAACACTGAAGCTTTCTTT.